The 3 T cell receptor beta chains reported below all come from one sample, sequenced in a study of cytomegalovirus exposure and HLA in healthy donors. 13 Jbeta primers and 60 Vbeta primers were used for the PCR. Here immunoSEQ multiplex PCR was the method, and the copy in TCRdb shows in-frame clones only, minus some. The sample spans 120,000 or so clones; the ten largest clones claim approximately 3.9%. Sequenced input: PBMCs. The receptors come from a man between 18 and 29 years old in good health and CMV-seronegative.

CDR3 in amino acids: CASRDSGYSGNTIYF. CDR3 DNA: TGTGCCAGCCGGGACAGTGGGTACTCTGGAAACACCATATATTTT. The chain has TRBV6-1 and TRBJ1-3, with 7 bases fitting TRBD1. V was pared by 8 bases and J by 0 bases, with 7 bases of the junction left unmatched. Germline V lookup: CDR1 MNHNS, CDR2 SASEGT. The CDR3 has 15 residues.

The rearrangement uses TRBV19 and TRBJ1-3; no definite D call. CDR3 length: 13 amino acids. The germline V and J ends were trimmed by 6 bases and 3 bases, with 9 bases remaining between them. CDR1 is LNHDA and CDR2 is SQIVND in the germline V gene (reference sequence). The CDR3 DNA is TGTGCCAGTAGGCTGGCCAGTGGAAACACCATATATTTT. It translates to CASRLASGNTIYF.

The chain employs TRBV18 and TRBJ1-3; D is perhaps TRBD1 (6 bases). The germline CDR1 and CDR2 sequences are KGHSH and LQKENI. The germline V and J ends were trimmed by 2 bases and 0 bases, with 11 bases remaining between them. The CDR3 sequence is 16 residues long. The chain's CDR3 is CASSPKQGDSGNTIYF. The CDR3 DNA reads TGTGCCAGCTCACCAAAACAGGGCGACTCTGGAAACACCATATATTTT. The complete variable domain, with remaining parts taken from reference TRBV18 and TRBJ1-3, reads NAGVMQNPRHLVRRRGQEARLRCSPMKGHSHVYWYRQLPEEGLKFMVYLQKENIIDESGMPKERFSAEFPKEGPSILRIQQVVRGDSAAYFCASSPKQGDSGNTIYFGEGSWLTVV.